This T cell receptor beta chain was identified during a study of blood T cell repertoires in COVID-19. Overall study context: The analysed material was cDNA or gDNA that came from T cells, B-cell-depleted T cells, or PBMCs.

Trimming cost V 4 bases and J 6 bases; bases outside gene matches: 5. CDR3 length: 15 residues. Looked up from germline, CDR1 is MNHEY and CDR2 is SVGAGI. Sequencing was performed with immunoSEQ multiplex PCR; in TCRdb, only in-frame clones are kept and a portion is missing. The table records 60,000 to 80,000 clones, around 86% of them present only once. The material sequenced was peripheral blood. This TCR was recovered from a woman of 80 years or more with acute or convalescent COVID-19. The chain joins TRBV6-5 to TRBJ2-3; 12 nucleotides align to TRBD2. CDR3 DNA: TGTGCCAGCAGTTCGACTAGCGGGGGTCGGGATACGCAGTATTTT. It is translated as CASSSTSGGRDTQYF.